The next 14 T cell receptor beta chains were all read from a single sample in a study of Ad26.COV2.S vaccination and SARS-CoV-2 variants. Treatment indicated: some 19 received Ad26.COV2.S at low or high dose, single or two shots; roughly 5 received placebo; per-sample allocation not given. Day 63 after the first vaccine or placebo injection was the time point for sampling. TCRdb's copy holds only in-frame clones and misses some; the assay was immunoSEQ multiplex PCR. The sample lists fewer than 800,000 clones, approximately 88% occurring once. The starting material was peripheral blood, obtained in a trial of Ad26.COV2.S vaccine versus placebo. The source of these receptors is a person aged 18-60 years who received the Ad26.COV2.S COVID-19 vaccine or a placebo.

J is TRBJ2-3 and V is TRBV18; no clear D. V was pared by 6 bases and J by 4 bases, with 8 bases between. The germline CDR1 and CDR2 sequences are KGHSH and LQKENI. This CDR3 spans 12 amino acids. CDR3 sequence reads: CASSKLADTQYF. Here the CDR3 DNA reads TGTGCCAGCTCCAAGCTGGCAGATACGCAGTATTTT.

The CDR3 loop reads CASSQGQKTNYGYTF. The CDR3 DNA reads as TGCGCCAGCAGCCAAGGTCAGAAGACTAACTATGGCTACACCTTC. The chain uses TRBV4-1 and TRBJ1-2; D unresolved. Germline CDR1 reads MGHRA; CDR2 reads YSYEKL. The CDR3 runs to 15 residues. V dropped 1 base and J dropped 0 bases, with 9 bases sitting between them.

This clone came up once. CDR3 sequence: CASTPFRGSYEQYF. Here the CDR3 DNA reads TGTGCCAGCACTCCCTTTCGGGGATCCTACGAGCAGTACTTC. The chain couples TRBV6-5 to TRBJ2-7; tentatively, D is TRBD2 (5 bases). V lost 7 bases, J lost 1 base, and 14 bases lay in between. The CDR3 consists of 14 residues. Per germline, CDR1 MNHEY and CDR2 SVGAGI.

This chain links TRBV4-2 with TRBJ1-5, with a possible D match to TRBD1 (6 bases). Trimming removed 1 base from V and 7 bases from J, with 11 bases in between. Germline V lookup: CDR1 LGHNA, CDR2 YNFKEQ. CDR3 length: 14 residues. CDR3 sequence: CASSQGTARQPQHF. Written as DNA, the CDR3 is TGTGCCAGCAGCCAAGGGACAGCCCGGCAGCCCCAGCATTTT.

The chain combines TRBV18 with TRBJ2-2, with 9 bases lining up with TRBD1. The germline V gene has CDR1 KGHSH and CDR2 LQKENI. The J segment lost 5 bases and the V segment lost 4 bases, leaving 14 bases of the junction unmatched. The CDR3 sequence is 18 residues long. CDR3 loop: CASSLHPPGQGRTGELFF. CDR3 DNA: TGTGCCAGCTCACTTCATCCCCCGGGACAGGGACGTACCGGGGAGCTGTTTTTT.

The chain's CDR3 is CASSRQVMTGELFF. The DNA for the CDR3 is TGTGCCAGCAGCCGGCAGGTTATGACCGGGGAGCTGTTTTTT. The J gene is TRBJ2-2, the V gene TRBV5-8; no clear D gene. Germline-derived CDR1 and CDR2 are SGHTS and YDEGEE. The CDR3 has 14 residues. Trimming took 4 bases from V and 5 from J, leaving 12 bases between them.

This chain links TRBV19 with TRBJ2-3, with TRBD2 matching 9 bases. The germline CDR1 and CDR2 sequences are LNHDA and SQIVND (reference sequence). Trimming at V came to 2 bases and at J to 2 bases, leaving 5 bases not matched to a gene. The CDR3 spans 16 residues. The CDR3 protein is CASSILASGDTDTQYF. CDR3 in DNA: TGTGCCAGTAGTATACTCGCTAGCGGGGACACAGATACGCAGTATTTT.

This rearrangement joins TRBV4-3 to TRBJ2-2; 10 nucleotides match TRBD1. V lost 0 bases to trimming and J lost 2 bases; unmatched junction nucleotides: 9. From germline, CDR1 is LGHNA and CDR2 YSLEER. The CDR3 extends over 19 amino acids. CDR3 bases: TGCGCCAGCAGCCAAGAAAAGGGACAGGGGAGGCCTAACACCGGGGAGCTGTTTTTT. Residues: CASSQEKGQGRPNTGELFF.

CDR3 sequence (DNA): TGCAGTGCTAGTGGGACTAGCGGGCTTTCCTACAATGAGCAGTTCTTC. Protein sequence: CSASGTSGLSYNEQFF. This sequence joins TRBV20-1 and TRBJ2-1; 12 bases align to TRBD2. The CDR3 sequence is 16 residues long. Looked up from germline, CDR1 is DFQATT and CDR2 is SNEGSKA (reference sequence). V shed 3 bases, J shed 1 base, and the junction held 4 bases outside the gene matches.

The chain carries TRBV7-2 and TRBJ2-1, with 7 bases lining up with TRBD1. There are 14 residues in the CDR3. Germline CDR1 SGHTA, CDR2 FQGNSA. Trimming took 6 bases from V and 8 from J; bases not matched to a gene: 10. The CDR3 DNA reads as TGTGCCAGCAGATCCGACAGGGATGGCTATGAGCAGTTCTTC. It yields the protein CASRSDRDGYEQFF.

The chain joins TRBV10-3 to TRBJ2-1; perhaps TRBD1 as D (5 bases). Germline values: CDR1 ENHRY, CDR2 SYGVKD. Between the trimmed V and J ends, which lost 8 bases and 0 bases, there was a span of 14 bases. This CDR3 has 15 amino acids. The chain's CDR3 is CAISPQESSYNEQFF. CDR3 DNA sequence: TGTGCCATCTCCCCACAGGAGAGCTCCTACAATGAGCAGTTCTTC.

The genes are TRBV30 and TRBJ1-4; D gene uncertain. With 1 base removed from V and 1 base from J, the gap between germline ends came to 10 bases. The length of the CDR3 is 15 residues. CDR1 and CDR2 from the germline V gene are GTSNPN and SVGIG (reference sequence). The CDR3 DNA is TGTGCCTGGAGTGGGGAATTCGGAACTAATGAAAAACTGTTTTTT. This gives the protein CAWSGEFGTNEKLFF.

The rearrangement uses TRBV4-3 and TRBJ2-2; 8 bases line up with TRBD1. CDR3 length: 15 amino acids. J was trimmed by 3 bases and V by 6 bases; bases with no gene match: 6. CDR1 is LGHNA, CDR2 YSLEER, per germline. The CDR3 DNA is TGCGCCAGCAGGCTAACAGGGGGATACACCGGGGAGCTGTTTTTT. It is translated as CASRLTGGYTGELFF.

The chain recombines TRBV5-1 with TRBJ2-3; D call uncertain. Germline lookup yields CDR1 SGHRS and CDR2 YFSETQ. This CDR3 is built from 12 residues. V lost 4 bases and J 2 bases, leaving 5 bases between the germline ends. This chain's CDR3 is CASSVHTDTQYF. CDR3 bases: TGCGCCAGCAGCGTTCACACAGATACGCAGTATTTT.